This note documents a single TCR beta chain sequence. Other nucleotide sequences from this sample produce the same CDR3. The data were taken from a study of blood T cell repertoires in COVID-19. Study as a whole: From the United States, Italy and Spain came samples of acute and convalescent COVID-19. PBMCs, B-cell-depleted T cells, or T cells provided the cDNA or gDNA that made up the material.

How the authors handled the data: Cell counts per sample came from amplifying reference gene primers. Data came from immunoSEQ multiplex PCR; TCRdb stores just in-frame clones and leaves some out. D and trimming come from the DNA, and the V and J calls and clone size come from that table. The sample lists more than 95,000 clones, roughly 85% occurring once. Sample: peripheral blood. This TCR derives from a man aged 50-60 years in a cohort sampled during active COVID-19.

The CDR3 spells CASSLGGGAYNEQFF. CDR3 nucleotide sequence: TGCGCCAGCAGCCTGGGTGGTGGGGCGTACAATGAGCAGTTCTTC. The V call is TRBV5-1, the J call TRBJ2-1, with D perhaps matching TRBD1 (5 bases). The length of the CDR3 is 15 residues. Looked up from germline, CDR1 is SGHRS and CDR2 is YFSETQ. V was clipped by 4 bases and J by 4 bases, with 15 bases between them.